Each of the 2 T cell receptor beta chains below was sequenced from the same sample in a study of Graves' ophthalmopathy and Graves' hyperthyroidism. Amplified TCR beta CDR3 regions were obtained using RNA transcripts as template. Second-round multiplex PCR came after a first-round RT-PCR that employed HTBI primers. TCRdb reprocessed the multiplex PCR reads with MiXCR, giving one entry per CDR3 protein. Here the sample spans roughly 220,000 distinct CDR3 sequences, about 46% being singletons. Sample: peripheral blood. The receptors originated from an adult man with Graves' ophthalmopathy.

The chain uses TRBV3-1 and TRBJ2-7, with 8 bases lining up with TRBD1. This CDR3 contains 15 residues. Germline V lookup: CDR1 LGHDT, CDR2 YNNKEL (reference sequence). Trimming at V came to 1 base and at J to 2 bases, leaving 4 bases not matched to a gene. In DNA, the CDR3 is TGTGCCAGCAGCCAAGTTTGGACAGGGCCCTACGAGCAGTACTTC. This codes for CASSQVWTGPYEQYF.

This chain links TRBV6-5 with TRBJ2-2, with D uncertain. V was trimmed by 5 bases and J by 3 bases, leaving 13 bases between them. Looked up from germline, CDR1 is MNHEY and CDR2 is SVGAGI. This CDR3 is built from 15 residues. This CDR3 reads CASSLGVQHTGELFF. The CDR3 DNA reads as TGTGCCAGCAGTCTCGGAGTACAACACACCGGGGAGCTGTTTTTT.